Listed below are T cell receptor beta chains from one sample, sequenced in a study of blood T cell repertoires in COVID-19. Sequenced by immunoSEQ multiplex PCR; TCRdb stores in-frame clones only, minus some. Counted here are 200,000 or so clones, 80% to 90% occurring once; the ten biggest clones make up roughly 3.7%. Source material: PBMCs or T cells enriched from blood (not recorded which). These receptors were collected from a woman aged 25 to 39 who had been exposed to COVID-19. Both conserved end residues are part of each CDR3. D genes are given only for firm matches. The listing skips clone size in some rows; elsewhere it reads once, few, many or a size class.

V	J	D	size	CDR3	DNA
TRBV24-1	TRBJ1-4	TRBD1	NA	CATSDATTGTKLFF	TGTGCCACCAGTGATGCTACGACAGGGACGAAACTGTTTTTT
TRBV30	TRBJ1-6	NA	NA	CAWSVLDSFSPLHF	TGTGCCTGGAGTGTACTGGACAGTTTCTCACCCCTCCACTTT
TRBV3-1/TRBV3-2	TRBJ2-5	TRBD2	NA	CASSLRTSGRQETQYF	TGTGCCAGCAGCTTAAGGACTAGCGGGAGGCAAGAGACCCAGTACTTC
TRBV12-3/TRBV12-4	TRBJ2-7	TRBD1	NA	CASRRTGAYEQYF	TGTGCCAGCAGACGGACAGGGGCTTACGAGCAGTACTTC
TRBV6-5	TRBJ2-3	TRBD2	NA	CASRKERERTDTQYF	TGTGCCAGCAGGAAAGAGCGGGAGCGCACAGATACGCAGTATTTT
TRBV18	TRBJ2-5	NA	NA	CASSPPGETQYF	TGTGCCAGCTCACCACCGGGCGAGACCCAGTACTTC
TRBV4-1	TRBJ1-1	NA	once	CASSQMAGAEAFF	TGCGCCAGCAGCCAAATGGCGGGGGCTGAAGCTTTCTTT
TRBV5-1	TRBJ2-7	TRBD2	once	CASSPGLAGLGSEQYF	TGCGCCAGCAGCCCAGGACTAGCGGGACTAGGGAGCGAGCAGTACTTC
TRBV12-5	TRBJ1-1	TRBD1	NA	CASGLVTGQGKAFF	TGTGCTAGTGGTTTGGTGACGGGACAGGGGAAAGCTTTCTTT
TRBV19	TRBJ2-3	TRBD2	NA	CASSTSGSVDTQYF	TGTGCCAGTAGTACTAGCGGGAGCGTCGATACGCAGTATTTT
TRBV11-2	TRBJ1-4	NA	NA	CASSLGEEDSTNEKLFF	TGTGCCAGCAGCTTAGGGGAGGAAGACTCAACTAATGAAAAACTGTTTTTT
TRBV14	TRBJ2-5	TRBD1	NA	CASSQNRGLETQYF	TGTGCCAGCAGCCAAAACAGGGGGCTCGAGACCCAGTACTTC
TRBV21-1	TRBJ2-3	NA	NA	CASSTSKGRDGTEDTQYF	TGTGCCAGCAGCACCTCAAAAGGGCGGGACGGGACGGAGGATACGCAGTATTTT
TRBV3-1/TRBV3-2	TRBJ2-1	TRBD2	NA	CASRAGGGNEQFF	TGTGCCAGCAGAGCGGGAGGCGGAAATGAGCAGTTCTTC
TRBV2	TRBJ2-3	TRBD2	NA	CASSHSGRIADTQYF	TGTGCCAGCAGTCATAGCGGGAGGATCGCAGATACGCAGTATTTT
TRBV12-5	TRBJ2-7	TRBD2	NA	CASGSNRLAGLQGGNSYEQYF	TGTGCTAGTGGTTCTAATCGACTAGCGGGTCTCCAGGGGGGGAACTCCTACGAGCAGTACTTC
TRBV9	TRBJ2-7	TRBD2	many	CASSPRGGVDLGDEQYF	TGTGCCAGCAGCCCCCGCGGGGGGGTGGACCTCGGGGACGAGCAGTACTTC
TRBV29-1	TRBJ1-4	NA	NA	CSAWGLGGGKEKLFF	TGCAGCGCCTGGGGCTTGGGTGGGGGGAAGGAAAAACTGTTTTTT
TRBV6-5	TRBJ1-1	NA	NA	CASSPPKNTEAFF	TGTGCCAGCAGTCCCCCCAAGAACACTGAAGCTTTCTTT
TRBV5-1	TRBJ1-4	TRBD1	NA	CASSLYRGLGEKLFF	TGCGCCAGCAGCCTTTACAGGGGGCTGGGGGAAAAACTGTTTTTT
TRBV9	TRBJ1-1	NA	NA	CASSESGSTEAFF	TGTGCCAGCAGCGAATCAGGGTCCACTGAAGCTTTCTTT
TRBV5-4	TRBJ2-7	TRBD2	NA	CASSWAHLAGQGEQYF	TGTGCCAGCAGCTGGGCCCACCTAGCGGGACAAGGCGAGCAGTACTTC
TRBV7-9	TRBJ1-2	TRBD1	NA	CASSLPGQGFNYGYTF	TGTGCCAGCAGCTTACCGGGACAGGGCTTTAACTATGGCTACACCTTC
TRBV6-4	TRBJ2-2	TRBD2	few	CASSDSSGRATGELFF	TGTGCCAGCAGTGACTCTAGCGGGAGGGCCACCGGGGAGCTGTTTTTT
TRBV6-1	TRBJ1-1	NA	NA	CASSEAYPGQKAFF	TGTGCCAGCAGTGAAGCCTACCCGGGACAAAAAGCTTTCTTT
TRBV18	TRBJ2-7	NA	NA	CASSPWAAAAGDEQYF	TGTGCCAGCTCACCATGGGCCGCCGCGGCAGGGGACGAGCAGTACTTC
TRBV6-1	TRBJ2-1	TRBD2	NA	CASSERAGASYNEQFF	TGTGCCAGCAGTGAACGAGCGGGAGCGTCCTACAATGAGCAGTTCTTC
TRBV7-6	TRBJ1-5	TRBD1	NA	CASSFGTGGSQPQHF	TGTGCCAGCAGCTTTGGGACAGGGGGCAGTCAGCCCCAGCATTTT
TRBV7-2	TRBJ2-7	NA	NA	CASSLLGLSYEQYF	TGTGCCAGCAGCTTACTAGGTCTCTCCTACGAGCAGTACTTC
TRBV18	TRBJ1-5	NA	NA	CASSPVGNVNPGHSNQPQHF	TGTGCCAGCTCACCCGTCGGAAACGTTAACCCGGGACATAGCAATCAGCCCCAGCATTTT
TRBV19	TRBJ2-5	NA	NA	CASSTAVQETQYF	TGTGCCAGTAGTACCGCAGTCCAAGAGACCCAGTACTTC
TRBV29-1	TRBJ2-7	TRBD2	many	CSVEDKGTSGNYEQYF	TGCAGCGTTGAAGATAAAGGGACTAGCGGTAACTACGAGCAGTACTTC
TRBV7-9	TRBJ1-5	NA	NA	CASSLVGSQEGPQHF	TGTGCCAGCAGCTTAGTAGGCAGCCAAGAGGGGCCCCAGCATTTT
TRBV27	TRBJ2-7	TRBD1	NA	CASSFGTGYEQYF	TGTGCCAGCAGTTTTGGGACAGGATACGAGCAGTACTTC
TRBV6-5	TRBJ1-1	NA	NA	CASSYLGGTNTEAFF	TGTGCCAGCAGTTACCTCGGGGGAACTAACACTGAAGCTTTCTTT
TRBV4-2	TRBJ1-4	TRBD1	NA	CASSFSTGGGEKLFF	TGTGCCAGCAGCTTCTCGACAGGGGGAGGGGAAAAACTGTTTTTT
TRBV27	TRBJ1-2	NA	NA	CATLGGARGYTF	TGTGCCACTCTAGGGGGGGCACGGGGCTACACCTTC
TRBV2	TRBJ1-1	TRBD1	NA	CASSESYGGTGGTEAFF	TGTGCCAGCAGTGAATCCTATGGGGGGACAGGGGGCACTGAAGCTTTCTTT
TRBV3-1/TRBV3-2	TRBJ2-2	TRBD1	NA	CASSQFQGAQSTGELFF	TGTGCCAGCAGCCAATTCCAGGGGGCGCAAAGCACCGGGGAGCTGTTTTTT
TRBV6-5	TRBJ2-1	TRBD1	NA	CASSYSWSGGRYEQFF	TGTGCCAGCAGTTACAGTTGGTCAGGGGGCAGGTATGAGCAGTTCTTC
TRBV4-1	TRBJ2-1	NA	NA	CASSQSQVSYNEQFF	TGCGCCAGCAGCCAATCACAGGTATCCTACAATGAGCAGTTCTTC
TRBV4-1	TRBJ1-2	NA	NA	CASSQGLVPPTNYGYTF	TGCGCCAGCAGCCAAGGTCTGGTCCCACCCACAAACTATGGCTACACCTTC
TRBV5-1	TRBJ2-1	TRBD2	NA	CASSLSQGLATRDNEQFF	TGCGCCAGCAGCTTGTCCCAGGGACTAGCTACGAGGGACAATGAGCAGTTCTTC
TRBV5-1	TRBJ2-2	NA	NA	CASSLEDQARAGELFF	TGCGCCAGCAGCTTGGAAGACCAAGCGAGGGCCGGGGAGCTGTTTTTT
TRBV12-3/TRBV12-4	TRBJ2-7	TRBD2	once	CASSLRLAVEQYF	TGTGCCAGCAGTTTAAGGCTAGCGGTCGAGCAGTACTTC
TRBV30	TRBJ1-1	NA	NA	CAWSGGIEAFF	TGTGCCTGGAGTGGCGGGATTGAAGCTTTCTTT
TRBV6-5	TRBJ2-7	TRBD2	NA	CASSTTSGPPEQYF	TGTGCCAGCAGTACGACTAGCGGACCTCCCGAGCAGTACTTC
TRBV27	TRBJ2-1	NA	once	CASSLRQGSYNEQFF	TGTGCCAGCAGTTTACGCCAGGGCTCCTACAATGAGCAGTTCTTC
TRBV19	TRBJ2-5	NA	NA	CASSIPDHRGGRETQYF	TGTGCCAGTAGTATACCCGACCACAGGGGAGGTCGGGAGACCCAGTACTTC
TRBV6-2/TRBV6-3	TRBJ2-5	TRBD2	NA	CASSYPVGFQRERMETQYF	TGTGCCAGCAGTTACCCTGTAGGGTTTCAGCGGGAGCGCATGGAGACCCAGTACTTC